The clone carrying this TCR beta chain was seen ten or more times. Its antigen is not identified. These data belong to a study of glioma-infiltrating T cells. Turning to the study itself: Low-grade gliomas were grade II; glioblastomas were grade IV at initial diagnosis. Dexamethasone exposure before glioma surgery was limited to six or fewer days. Findings and limits, study-wide: A blood CDR3 motif signature was depleted in highly divergent patients. Above-expected tissue-blood divergence occurred in all gliomas, most in low-grade ones.

V gave up 6 bases and J gave up 3 bases, with 15 bases separating them. Germline V CDR1 and CDR2: MNHNS, SASEGT. CDR3 size: 16 residues. The iRepertoire nested amplicon-rescue multiplex PCR amplified TCR alpha and beta CDR3s from RNA. TCRdb reprocessed the multiplex PCR reads via MiXCR and lists one record per CDR3 protein. The table has approximately 400,000 distinct CDR3 sequences, roughly two fifths seen once. The source is a human donor with low-grade glioma or glioblastoma, undergoing nonglioma brain surgery, or in good health (not recorded which). Sequenced input: glioma tissue, nonneoplastic brain tissue, or PBMCs (not recorded which). The rearrangement uses TRBV6-1 and TRBJ1-6; TRBD1 might be the D (5 bases). Here the CDR3 reads CASRVQPQGYNSPLHF. The CDR3 coding sequence is TGTGCCAGCAGGGTCCAGCCCCAGGGCTATAATTCACCCCTCCACTTT.